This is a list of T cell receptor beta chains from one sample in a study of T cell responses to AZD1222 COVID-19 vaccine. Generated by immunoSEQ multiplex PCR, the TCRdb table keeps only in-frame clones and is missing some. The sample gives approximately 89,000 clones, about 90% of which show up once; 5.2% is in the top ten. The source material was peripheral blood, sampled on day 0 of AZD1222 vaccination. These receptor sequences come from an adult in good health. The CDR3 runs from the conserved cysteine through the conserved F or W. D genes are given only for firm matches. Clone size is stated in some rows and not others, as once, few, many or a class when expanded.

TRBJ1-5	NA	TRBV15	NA	CATSTGEGNQPQHF	TGTGCCACCAGCACGGGGGAGGGCAATCAGCCCCAGCATTTT
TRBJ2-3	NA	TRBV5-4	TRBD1	CASSFGQGADTQYF	TGTGCCAGCAGCTTCGGACAGGGGGCAGATACGCAGTATTTT
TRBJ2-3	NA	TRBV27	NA	CASRTPGADPTDTQYF	TGTGCCAGCAGAACTCCCGGGGCCGACCCCACAGATACGCAGTATTTT
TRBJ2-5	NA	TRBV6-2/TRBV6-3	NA	CASSLGADARSFKAQETQYF	TGTGCCAGCAGCCTCGGGGCGGATGCTAGGTCATTCAAGGCCCAAGAGACCCAGTACTTC
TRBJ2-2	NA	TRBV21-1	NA	CASSKDGDRGGTGELFF	TGTGCCAGCAGCAAAGATGGGGACAGGGGCGGAACCGGGGAGCTGTTTTTT
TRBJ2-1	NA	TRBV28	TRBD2	CASNAGLAAQFF	TGTGCCAGCAATGCGGGACTAGCGGCCCAGTTCTTC
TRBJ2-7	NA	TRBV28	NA	CASSSLGVAEQYF	TGTGCCAGCAGTTCTTTGGGGGTCGCCGAGCAGTACTTC
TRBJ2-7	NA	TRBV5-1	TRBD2	CASSAGLADSYEQYF	TGCGCCAGCAGCGCGGGACTAGCGGACTCCTACGAGCAGTACTTC
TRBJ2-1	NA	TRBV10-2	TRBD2	CASKSSGSHNEQFF	TGCGCCAGCAAGTCTAGCGGGTCTCACAATGAGCAGTTCTTC
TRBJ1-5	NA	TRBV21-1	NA	CASRTKLGEQPQHF	TGTGCCAGCAGGACGAAACTGGGGGAACAGCCCCAGCATTTT
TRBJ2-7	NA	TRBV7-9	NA	CASSPSGTVSYEQYF	TGTGCCAGCAGCCCATCCGGGACGGTGAGCTACGAGCAGTACTTC
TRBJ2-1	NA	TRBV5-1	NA	CASSKGHAPSYNEQFF	TGCGCCAGCAGCAAAGGACATGCCCCCTCCTACAATGAGCAGTTCTTC
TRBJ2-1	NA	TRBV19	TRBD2	CASSLPGLAGVNEQFF	TGTGCCAGTAGTCTCCCGGGACTAGCGGGAGTCAATGAGCAGTTCTTC
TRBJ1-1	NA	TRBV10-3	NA	CAISGQGPGEAFF	TGTGCCATCAGTGGTCAGGGGCCGGGTGAAGCTTTCTTT
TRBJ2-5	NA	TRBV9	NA	CASSVALVPETQYF	TGTGCCAGCAGCGTAGCGCTGGTCCCAGAGACCCAGTACTTC
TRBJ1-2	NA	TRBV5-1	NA	CASSLGGDYGYTF	TGCGCCAGCAGCTTGGGGGGAGATTATGGCTACACCTTC
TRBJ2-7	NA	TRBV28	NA	CASSPRGSPRSSYEQYF	TGTGCCAGCAGTCCCCGTGGTTCGCCCAGGAGCTCCTACGAGCAGTACTTC
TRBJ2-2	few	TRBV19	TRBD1	CASSVSGTGVNTGELFF	TGTGCCAGTAGTGTATCCGGGACAGGGGTAAACACCGGGGAGCTGTTTTTT
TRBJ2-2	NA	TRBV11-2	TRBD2	CASSLGLAGATGELFF	TGTGCCAGCAGCTTGGGACTAGCGGGAGCCACCGGGGAGCTGTTTTTT
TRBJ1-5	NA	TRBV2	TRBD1	CASREDRGIQPQHF	TGTGCCAGCAGAGAGGACAGGGGAATTCAGCCCCAGCATTTT
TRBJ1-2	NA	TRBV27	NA	CASSLRPAHYGYTF	TGTGCCAGCAGTTTGAGGCCGGCCCACTATGGCTACACCTTC
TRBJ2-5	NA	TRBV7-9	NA	CASSLAGVVGGKETQYF	TGTGCCAGCAGCTTAGCCGGCGTTGTGGGGGGCAAAGAGACCCAGTACTTC
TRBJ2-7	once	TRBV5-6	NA	CASSLGGPTYEQYF	TGTGCCAGCAGCTTGGGCGGGCCGACATACGAGCAGTACTTC
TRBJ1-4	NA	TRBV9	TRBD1	CASSVVGTGNEKLFF	TGTGCCAGCAGCGTTGTGGGGACAGGGAATGAAAAACTGTTTTTT
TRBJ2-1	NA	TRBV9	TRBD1	CASSAPDRDPYNEQFF	TGTGCCAGCAGCGCCCCAGACAGGGATCCCTACAATGAGCAGTTCTTC
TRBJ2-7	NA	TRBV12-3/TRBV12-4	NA	CASSLRAPGEQYF	TGTGCCAGCAGTCTAAGGGCCCCAGGCGAGCAGTACTTC
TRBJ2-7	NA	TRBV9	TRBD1	CASSVGQGVGEQYF	TGTGCCAGCAGCGTCGGACAGGGTGTTGGCGAGCAGTACTTC
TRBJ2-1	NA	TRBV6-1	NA	CASSEQGGPLDEQFF	TGTGCCAGCAGTGAACAGGGTGGCCCCTTGGATGAGCAGTTCTTC
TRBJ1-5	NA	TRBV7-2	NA	CASSFVEDQPQHF	TGTGCCAGCAGCTTCGTGGAGGATCAGCCCCAGCATTTT
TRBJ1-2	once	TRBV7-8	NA	CASSLDPAPKEGYTF	TGTGCCAGCAGCTTAGATCCGGCCCCAAAGGAAGGCTACACCTTC
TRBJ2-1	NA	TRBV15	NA	CATSRDPGRSSYNEQFF	TGTGCCACCAGCAGAGATCCAGGCAGGAGCTCCTACAATGAGCAGTTCTTC
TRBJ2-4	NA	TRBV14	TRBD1	CASSQRQGNIQYF	TGTGCCAGCAGCCAAAGACAGGGAAACATTCAGTACTTC
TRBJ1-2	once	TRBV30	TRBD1	CAWSVQGSYGYTF	TGTGCCTGGAGTGTACAGGGGAGCTATGGCTACACCTTC
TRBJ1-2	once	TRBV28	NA	CASNPTTNYGYTF	TGTGCCAGCAACCCCACGACTAACTATGGCTACACCTTC
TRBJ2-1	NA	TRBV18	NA	CASSQGGMGEQFF	TGTGCCAGCTCACAAGGGGGAATGGGCGAGCAGTTCTTC
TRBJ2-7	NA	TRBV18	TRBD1	CASSGTDSSYEQYF	TGTGCCAGCTCGGGGACAGACAGCTCCTACGAGCAGTACTTC
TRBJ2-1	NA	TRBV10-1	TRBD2	CASSASGRNNEQFF	TGCGCCAGCAGTGCTAGCGGGAGGAACAATGAGCAGTTCTTC
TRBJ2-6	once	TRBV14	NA	CASSHRIRIGSGANVLTF	TGTGCCAGCAGCCACAGGATACGGATTGGGTCTGGGGCCAACGTCCTGACTTTC
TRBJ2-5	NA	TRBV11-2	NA	CASSRTGPGETQYF	TGTGCCAGCAGCCGGACTGGACCAGGCGAGACCCAGTACTTC
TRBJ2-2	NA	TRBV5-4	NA	CASSLVGASNTGELFF	TGTGCCAGCAGCTTGGTTGGAGCCTCGAACACCGGGGAGCTGTTTTTT
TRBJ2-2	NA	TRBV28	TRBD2	CASSLGLAWELFF	TGTGCCAGCAGTTTAGGACTAGCCTGGGAGCTGTTTTTT
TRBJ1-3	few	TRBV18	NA	CASSPSAAGNTIYF	TGTGCCAGCTCACCATCGGCGGCTGGAAACACCATATATTTT
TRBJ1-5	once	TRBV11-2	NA	CASSLGENQPQHF	TGTGCCAGCAGCTTAGGTGAGAATCAGCCCCAGCATTTT
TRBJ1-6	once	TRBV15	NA	CATSRDLTVERSPLHF	TGTGCCACCAGCAGAGATCTAACCGTCGAGAGATCACCCCTCCACTTT
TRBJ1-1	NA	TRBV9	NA	CASSVGTFMNTEAFF	TGTGCCAGCAGCGTAGGGACGTTCATGAACACTGAAGCTTTCTTT
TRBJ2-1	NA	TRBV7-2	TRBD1	CASSLVGTDAYNEQFF	TGTGCCAGCAGCTTAGTAGGGACAGACGCCTACAATGAGCAGTTCTTC
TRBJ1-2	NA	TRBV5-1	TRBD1	CASSPGQGYDYGYTF	TGCGCCAGCAGCCCGGGACAGGGCTATGACTATGGCTACACCTTC
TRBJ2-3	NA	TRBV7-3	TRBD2	CASSQYGREADTQYF	TGTGCCAGCAGTCAATACGGGAGGGAAGCAGATACGCAGTATTTT
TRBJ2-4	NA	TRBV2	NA	CASSQVSTHIQYF	TGTGCCAGCAGCCAAGTCAGTACGCACATTCAGTACTTC
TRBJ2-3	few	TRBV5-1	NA	CASSLESAGTDTQYF	TGCGCCAGCAGCTTGGAGTCCGCAGGGACAGATACGCAGTATTTT
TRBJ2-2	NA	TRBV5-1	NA	CASKDTTSPGELFF	TGCGCCAGCAAGGATACTACTTCCCCCGGGGAGCTGTTTTTT
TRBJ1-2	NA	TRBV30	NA	CAWKGRGSPGRYTF	TGTGCCTGGAAGGGTAGGGGGTCCCCTGGGCGCTACACCTTC
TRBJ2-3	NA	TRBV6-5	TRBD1	CASSATDRDQDTQYF	TGTGCCAGCAGCGCGACGGACAGGGATCAAGATACGCAGTATTTT
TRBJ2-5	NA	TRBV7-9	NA	CASSPRELGTTLQETQYF	TGTGCCAGCAGCCCCCGAGAGCTAGGCACGACCCTCCAAGAGACCCAGTACTTC
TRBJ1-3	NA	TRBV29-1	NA	CSVVPQSGNTIYF	TGCAGCGTTGTTCCGCAGTCTGGAAACACCATATATTTT
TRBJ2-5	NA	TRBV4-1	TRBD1	CASSPGTGGLETQYF	TGCGCCAGCAGCCCAGGGACAGGGGGATTGGAGACCCAGTACTTC
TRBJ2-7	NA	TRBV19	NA	CASSTAGSPYEQYF	TGTGCCAGTAGTACCGCGGGCAGCCCCTACGAGCAGTACTTC
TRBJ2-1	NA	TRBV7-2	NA	CASSLDPGRYNEQFF	TGTGCCAGCAGCCTGGACCCGGGGAGGTACAATGAGCAGTTCTTC
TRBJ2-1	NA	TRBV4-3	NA	CASSPLLSSYNEQFF	TGCGCCAGCAGCCCACTTCTAAGCTCCTACAATGAGCAGTTCTTC